Sequencing of this T cell receptor (beta chain) was carried out in a study of beta chain features in type 1 diabetes. Since all of the isolated RNA was reverse transcribed, expressed TCRB transcripts were what got sequenced. The assay was immunoSEQ multiplex PCR, and TCRdb's table has in-frame clones only and misses some. The profile covers about 930,000 clones, with under 20% appearing a single time and around 0.02% taken by the ten largest. This clone was observed at least ten times. This sequence was found in a woman aged 18-29 years in good health. The sample taken for sequencing was naive CD4+ T cells from blood.

The CDR3 loop is CASSGETNQPQHF. The DNA of the CDR3 is TGTGCCAGCAGTGGAGAAACTAATCAGCCCCAGCATTTT. The rearrangement joins TRBV2 to TRBJ1-5; D gene unclear. This CDR3 contains 13 residues. V lost 4 bases to trimming and J lost 4 bases, with 8 bases between them. Germline lookup yields CDR1 SNHLY and CDR2 FYNNEI.